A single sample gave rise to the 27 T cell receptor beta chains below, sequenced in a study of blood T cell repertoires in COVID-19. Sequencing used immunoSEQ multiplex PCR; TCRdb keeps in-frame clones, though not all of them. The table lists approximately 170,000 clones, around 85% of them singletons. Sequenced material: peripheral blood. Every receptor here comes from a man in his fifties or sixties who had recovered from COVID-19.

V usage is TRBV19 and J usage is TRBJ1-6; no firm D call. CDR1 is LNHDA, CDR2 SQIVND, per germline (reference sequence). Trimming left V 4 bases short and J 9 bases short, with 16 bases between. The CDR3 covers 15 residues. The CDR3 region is CASSTGGVGTSPLHF. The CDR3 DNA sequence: TGTGCCAGTAGTACGGGAGGAGTGGGAACTTCACCCCTCCACTTT. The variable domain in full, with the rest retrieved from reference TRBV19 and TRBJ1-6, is DGGITQSPKYLFRKEGQNVTLSCEQNLNHDAMYWYRQDPGQGLRLIYYSQIVNDFQKGDIAEGYSVSREKKESFPLTVTSAQKNPTAFYLCASSTGGVGTSPLHFGNGTRLTVT.

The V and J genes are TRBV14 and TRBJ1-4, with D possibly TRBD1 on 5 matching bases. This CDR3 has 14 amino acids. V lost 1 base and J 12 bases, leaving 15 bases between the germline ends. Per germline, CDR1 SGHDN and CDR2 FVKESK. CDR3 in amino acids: CASSQAPGLKELFF. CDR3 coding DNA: TGTGCCAGCAGCCAAGCACCAGGGCTTAAGGAACTGTTTTTT.

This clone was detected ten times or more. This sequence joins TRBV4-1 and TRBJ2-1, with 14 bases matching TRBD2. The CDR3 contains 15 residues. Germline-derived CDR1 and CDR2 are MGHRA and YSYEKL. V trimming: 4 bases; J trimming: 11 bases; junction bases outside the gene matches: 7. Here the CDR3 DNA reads TGCGCCAGCAGCCCCCTGGGGACTAGCGGGGGTAAGCAGTTCTTC. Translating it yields CASSPLGTSGGKQFF.

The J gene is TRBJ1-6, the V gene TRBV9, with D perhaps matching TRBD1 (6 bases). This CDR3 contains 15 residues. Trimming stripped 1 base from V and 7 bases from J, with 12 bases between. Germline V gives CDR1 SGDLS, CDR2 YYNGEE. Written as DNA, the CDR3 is TGTGCCAGCAGCGTATCAACAGGGTGGAATTCACCCCTCCACTTT. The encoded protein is CASSVSTGWNSPLHF.

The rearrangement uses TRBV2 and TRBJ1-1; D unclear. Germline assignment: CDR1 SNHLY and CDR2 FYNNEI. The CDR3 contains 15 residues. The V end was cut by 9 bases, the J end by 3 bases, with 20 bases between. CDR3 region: CARKMHWASDTEAFF. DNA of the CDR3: TGTGCCAGAAAGATGCATTGGGCTTCGGACACTGAAGCTTTCTTT.

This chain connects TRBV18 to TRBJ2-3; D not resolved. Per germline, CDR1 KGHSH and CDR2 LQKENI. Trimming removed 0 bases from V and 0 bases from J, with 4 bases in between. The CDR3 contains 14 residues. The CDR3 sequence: CASSPPTSTDTQYF. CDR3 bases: TGTGCCAGCTCACCACCGACTAGCACAGATACGCAGTATTTT.

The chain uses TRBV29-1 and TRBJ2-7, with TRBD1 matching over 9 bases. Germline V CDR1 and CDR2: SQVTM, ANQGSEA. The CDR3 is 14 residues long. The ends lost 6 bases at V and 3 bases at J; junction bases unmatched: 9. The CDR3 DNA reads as TGCAGCGTCGCCGGGACAGGGAAAGGCTACGAGCAGTACTTC. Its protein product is CSVAGTGKGYEQYF.

In DNA, the CDR3 is TGTGCCAGCAGCAGACTAGCGGGTGACTCTGAGCAGTTCTTC. Translated, it gives CASSRLAGDSEQFF. V and J are TRBV2 and TRBJ2-1, with TRBD2 matching 10 bases. The CDR3 runs to 14 residues. The J segment lost 9 bases and the V segment lost 6 bases, leaving 8 bases of the junction unmatched. Germline assignment: CDR1 SNHLY and CDR2 FYNNEI.

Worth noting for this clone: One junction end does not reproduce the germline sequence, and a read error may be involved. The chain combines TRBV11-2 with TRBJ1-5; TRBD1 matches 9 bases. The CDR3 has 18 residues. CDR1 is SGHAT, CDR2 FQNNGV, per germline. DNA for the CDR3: TGTGCCAGCAGCTTAGTAGTCGGGCCAGCAACGACAGGGGGTGTCAGGGATTTT. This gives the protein CASSLVVGPATTGGVRDF. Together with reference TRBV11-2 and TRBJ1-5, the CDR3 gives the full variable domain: EAGVAQSPRYKIIEKRQSVAFWCNPISGHATLYWYQQILGQGPKLLIQFQNNGVVDDSQLPKDRFSAERLKGVDSTLKIQPAKLEDSAVYLCASSLVVGPATTGGVRDFGDGTRLSIL.

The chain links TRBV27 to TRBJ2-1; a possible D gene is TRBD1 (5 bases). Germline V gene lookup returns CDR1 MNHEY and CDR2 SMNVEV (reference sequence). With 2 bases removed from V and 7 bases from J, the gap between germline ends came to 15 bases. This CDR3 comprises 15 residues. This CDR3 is CASSLVGHTGNEQFF. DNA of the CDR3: TGTGCCAGCAGTTTAGTAGGACATACGGGTAATGAGCAGTTCTTC.

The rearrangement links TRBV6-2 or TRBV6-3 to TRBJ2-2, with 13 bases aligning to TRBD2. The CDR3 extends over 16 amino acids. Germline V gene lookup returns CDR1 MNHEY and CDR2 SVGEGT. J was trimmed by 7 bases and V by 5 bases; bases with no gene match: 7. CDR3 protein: CASSPTSGGAGGELFF. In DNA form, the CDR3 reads TGTGCCAGCAGTCCCACTAGCGGGGGGGCTGGCGGGGAGCTGTTTTTT.

The CDR3 is CASSNNRVREEQYF. The CDR3 DNA reads TGTGCCAGCAGTAATAACAGGGTACGAGAGGAGCAGTACTTC. The chain links TRBV6-5 to TRBJ2-7; TRBD1 is a possible D gene (6 bases). Germline lookup yields CDR1 MNHEY and CDR2 SVGAGI. There are 14 residues in the CDR3. The germline V and J ends were trimmed by 5 bases and 7 bases, with 18 bases remaining between them.

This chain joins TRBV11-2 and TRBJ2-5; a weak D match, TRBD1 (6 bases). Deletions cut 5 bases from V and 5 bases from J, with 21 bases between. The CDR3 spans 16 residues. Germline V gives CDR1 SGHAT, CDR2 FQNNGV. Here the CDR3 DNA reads TGTGCCAGCAGCACATGGACAGCCTGGGGAGAGGAGACCCAGTACTTC. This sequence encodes CASSTWTAWGEETQYF.

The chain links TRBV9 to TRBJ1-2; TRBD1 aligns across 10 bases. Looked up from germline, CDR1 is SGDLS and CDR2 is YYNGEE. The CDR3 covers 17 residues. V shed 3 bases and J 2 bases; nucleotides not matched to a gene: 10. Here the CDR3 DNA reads TGTGCCAGCAGCGAGGGGGGACAGGGGCTTGGAAACTATGGCTACACCTTC. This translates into CASSEGGQGLGNYGYTF.

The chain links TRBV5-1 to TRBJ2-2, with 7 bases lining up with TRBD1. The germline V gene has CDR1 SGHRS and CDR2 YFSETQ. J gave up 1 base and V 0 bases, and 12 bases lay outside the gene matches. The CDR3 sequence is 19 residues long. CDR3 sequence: CASSLGFARQGVNTGELFF. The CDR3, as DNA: TGCGCCAGCAGCTTGGGGTTTGCGAGGCAGGGGGTGAACACCGGGGAGCTGTTTTTT.

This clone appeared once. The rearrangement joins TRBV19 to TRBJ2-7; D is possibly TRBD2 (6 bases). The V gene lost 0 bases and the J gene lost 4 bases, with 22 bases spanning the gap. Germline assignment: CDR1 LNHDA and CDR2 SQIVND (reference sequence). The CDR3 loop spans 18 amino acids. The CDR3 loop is CASSIDPTRVGTGYEQYF. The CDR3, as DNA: TGTGCCAGTAGTATAGACCCTACGAGGGTTGGGACTGGATACGAGCAGTACTTC.

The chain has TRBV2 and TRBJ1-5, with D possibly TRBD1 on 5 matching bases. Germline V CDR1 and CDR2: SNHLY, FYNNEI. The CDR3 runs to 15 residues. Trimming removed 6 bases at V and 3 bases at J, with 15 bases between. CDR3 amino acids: CASRFGARLNQPQHF. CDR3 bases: TGTGCCAGCAGGTTTGGGGCCCGGCTCAATCAGCCCCAGCATTTT.

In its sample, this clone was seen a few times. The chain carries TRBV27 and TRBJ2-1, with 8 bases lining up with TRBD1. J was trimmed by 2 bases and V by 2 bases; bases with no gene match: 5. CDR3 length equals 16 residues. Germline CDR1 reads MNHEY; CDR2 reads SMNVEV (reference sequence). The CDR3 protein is CASSLPGGSAYNEQFF. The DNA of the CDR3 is TGTGCCAGCAGTTTACCAGGGGGCTCAGCCTACAATGAGCAGTTCTTC.

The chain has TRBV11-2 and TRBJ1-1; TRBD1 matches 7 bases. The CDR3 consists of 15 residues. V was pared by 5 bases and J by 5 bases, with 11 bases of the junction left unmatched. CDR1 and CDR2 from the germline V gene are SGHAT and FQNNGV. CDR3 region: CASSGQGEMRTEAFF. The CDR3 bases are TGTGCCAGCAGCGGGCAGGGGGAAATGCGGACTGAAGCTTTCTTT.

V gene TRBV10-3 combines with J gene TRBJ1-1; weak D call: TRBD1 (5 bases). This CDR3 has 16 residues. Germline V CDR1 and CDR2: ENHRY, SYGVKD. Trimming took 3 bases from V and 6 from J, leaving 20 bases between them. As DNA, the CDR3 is TGTGCCATCAGTGACCGAGACCCCCAATCGGGGGCTGAAGCTTTCTTT. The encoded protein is CAISDRDPQSGAEAFF.

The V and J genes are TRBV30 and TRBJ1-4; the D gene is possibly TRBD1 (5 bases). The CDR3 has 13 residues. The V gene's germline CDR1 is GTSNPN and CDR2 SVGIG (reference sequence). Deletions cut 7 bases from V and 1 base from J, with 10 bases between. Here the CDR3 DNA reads TGTGCCTTACAGGTGGGAACTAATGAAAAACTGTTTTTT. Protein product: CALQVGTNEKLFF.

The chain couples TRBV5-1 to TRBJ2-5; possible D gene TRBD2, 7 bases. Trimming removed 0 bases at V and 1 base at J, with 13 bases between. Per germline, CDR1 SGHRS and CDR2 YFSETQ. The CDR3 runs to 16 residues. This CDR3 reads CASSLAGRGTQETQYF. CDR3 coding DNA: TGCGCCAGCAGCTTGGCTGGGAGGGGGACCCAAGAGACCCAGTACTTC. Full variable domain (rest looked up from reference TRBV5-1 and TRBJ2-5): KAGVTQTPRYLIKTRGQQVTLSCSPISGHRSVSWYQQTPGQGLQFLFEYFSETQRNKGNFPGRFSGRQFSNSRSEMNVSTLELGDSALYLCASSLAGRGTQETQYFGPGTRLLVL.

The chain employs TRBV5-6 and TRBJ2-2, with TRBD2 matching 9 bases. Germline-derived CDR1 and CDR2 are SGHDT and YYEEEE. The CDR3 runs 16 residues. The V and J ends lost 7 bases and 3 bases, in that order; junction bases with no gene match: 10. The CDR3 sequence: CASCRSGGIYTGELFF. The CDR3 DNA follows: TGTGCCAGCTGCAGGAGCGGGGGGATATACACCGGGGAGCTGTTTTTT. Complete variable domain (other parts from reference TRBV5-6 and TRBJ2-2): DAGVTQSPTHLIKTRGQQVTLRCSPKSGHDTVSWYQQALGQGPQFIFQYYEEEERQRGNFPDRFSGHQFPNYSSELNVNALLLGDSALYLCASCRSGGIYTGELFFGEGSRLTVL.

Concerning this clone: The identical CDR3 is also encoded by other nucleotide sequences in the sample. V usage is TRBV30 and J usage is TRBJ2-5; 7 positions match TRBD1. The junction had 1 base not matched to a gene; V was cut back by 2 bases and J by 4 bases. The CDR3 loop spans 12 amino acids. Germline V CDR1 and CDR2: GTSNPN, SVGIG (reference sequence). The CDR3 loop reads CAWSPGGETQYF. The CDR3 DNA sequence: TGTGCCTGGAGTCCAGGGGGAGAGACCCAGTACTTC. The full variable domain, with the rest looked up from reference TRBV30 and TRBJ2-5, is SQTIHQWPATLVQPVGSPLSLECTVEGTSNPNLYWYRQAAGRGLQLLFYSVGIGQISSEVPQNLSASRPQDRQFILSSKKLLLSDSGFYLCAWSPGGETQYFGPGTRLLVL.

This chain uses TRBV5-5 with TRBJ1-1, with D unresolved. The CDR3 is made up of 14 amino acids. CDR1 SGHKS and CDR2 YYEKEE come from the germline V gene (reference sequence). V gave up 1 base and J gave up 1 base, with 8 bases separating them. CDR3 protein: CASSLMVENTEAFF. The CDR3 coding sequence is TGTGCCAGCAGCTTGATGGTAGAGAACACTGAAGCTTTCTTT.

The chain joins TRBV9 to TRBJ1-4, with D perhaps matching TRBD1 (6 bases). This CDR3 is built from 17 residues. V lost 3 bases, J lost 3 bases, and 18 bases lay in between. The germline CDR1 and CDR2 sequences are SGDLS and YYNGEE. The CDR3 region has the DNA TGTGCCAGCAGCGGAGCCGGGGGGGGCCTGTCTAATGAAAAACTGTTTTTT. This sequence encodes CASSGAGGGLSNEKLFF. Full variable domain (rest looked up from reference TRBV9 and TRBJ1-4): DSGVTQTPKHLITATGQRVTLRCSPRSGDLSVYWYQQSLDQGLQFLIQYYNGEERAKGNILERFSAQQFPDLHSELNLSSLELGDSALYFCASSGAGGGLSNEKLFFGSGTQLSVL.

The CDR3 sequence: CASSTRFRVGLYEQYF. The CDR3 coding sequence is TGTGCCAGCAGCACCCGTTTCAGGGTAGGGTTATACGAGCAGTACTTC. The rearrangement uses TRBV7-8 and TRBJ2-7; D perhaps matches TRBD1 (5 bases). The CDR3 has 16 amino acids. Trimming shortened V by 5 bases and J by 4 bases, and 21 bases separated the two germline ends. Germline V gene data show CDR1 as SGHVS and CDR2 as FQNEAQ.